These 18 T cell receptor beta chains share one sample of origin, sequenced in a study of identical twins. One entry per CDR3 protein, called by TCRdb with MiXCR from the 5' RACE reads. The sample holds roughly 250,000 distinct CDR3 sequences; about 14% are singletons and the top ten take about 9%. The sample comprised memory (CD45RO+) T cells sorted from blood. Receptors originate from a woman between 18 and 30 years old in good health.

The sample holds a few counts of this clonotype. V and J are TRBV7-8 and TRBJ2-1; the D call may be TRBD1 or TRBD2 (7 bases each). V lost 6 bases to trimming and J lost 9 bases, with 15 bases between them. The CDR3 spans 13 residues. Germline-derived CDR1 and CDR2 are SGHVS and FQNEAQ. CDR3 residues: CASRTSGGGEQFF. DNA of the CDR3: TGTGCCAGCAGAACCTCAGGGGGGGGTGAGCAGTTCTTC.

This clonotype showed up many times. This rearrangement joins TRBV15 to TRBJ1-1; D gene unclear. Germline lookup yields CDR1 LNHNV and CDR2 YYDKDF (reference sequence). V dropped 0 bases and J dropped 1 base, with 6 bases sitting between them. The CDR3 length is 14 residues. CDR3 nucleotides: TGTGCCACCAGCAGAGATGGGCCGAACACTGAAGCTTTCTTT. It specifies CATSRDGPNTEAFF.

This clonotype has a handful of counts. The chain is built from TRBV7-2 and TRBJ1-1; D may be TRBD1 (6 bases). Trimming stripped 3 bases from V and 1 base from J, with 15 bases between. The CDR3 totals 16 residues. Germline-derived CDR1 and CDR2 are SGHTA and FQGNSA. CDR3 in DNA: TGTGCCAGCAGCTTCCCTATGGGGGGCCAGAACACTGAAGCTTTCTTT. Its protein is CASSFPMGGQNTEAFF.

This clonotype was seen at least ten times. The chain couples TRBV5-1 to TRBJ2-5; D perhaps matches TRBD1 (6 bases). This CDR3 is built from 16 residues. Per germline, CDR1 SGHRS and CDR2 YFSETQ. V shed 4 bases and J shed 3 bases, with 19 bases lying between them. The chain's CDR3 is CASSPTPQGWEETQYF. Here the CDR3 DNA reads TGCGCCAGCAGCCCCACACCACAGGGCTGGGAAGAGACCCAGTACTTC.

This clonotype has ten or more counts. V and J are TRBV20-1 and TRBJ1-1; possibly TRBD1 for D (5 bases). Germline CDR1 and CDR2: DFQATT and SNEGSKA (reference sequence). CDR3 length: 13 amino acids. V was trimmed by 6 bases and J by 2 bases, leaving 13 bases between them. In nucleotides, the CDR3 is TGCAGTGCCTTCGGGACGGTTAACACTGAAGCTTTCTTT. This sequence encodes CSAFGTVNTEAFF.

This clonotype occurred many times. This rearrangement joins TRBV7-9 to TRBJ2-3, with 8 bases matching TRBD1. Germline CDR1 and CDR2: SEHNR and FQNEAQ (reference sequence). This CDR3 contains 14 residues. The J segment lost 4 bases and the V segment lost 5 bases, leaving 5 bases of the junction unmatched. The CDR3 nucleotides are TGTGCCAGCAGCACGGACAGGGCCCCAGATACGCAGTATTTT. It encodes CASSTDRAPDTQYF.

This clonotype has ten or more counts. The chain links TRBV10-3 to TRBJ1-2; D is uncertain. Germline-derived CDR1 and CDR2 are ENHRY and SYGVKD. Trimming took 5 bases from V and 7 from J, leaving 8 bases between them. The CDR3 is made up of 11 amino acids. The CDR3 loop is CAISQGSGYTF. CDR3 nucleotide sequence: TGTGCCATCAGTCAAGGGAGTGGCTACACCTTC.

The chain carries TRBV3-1 and TRBJ1-1; D gene uncertain. Trimming removed 0 bases from V and 7 bases from J, with 9 bases in between. This CDR3 has 13 residues. The germline gives CDR1 LGHDT, CDR2 YNNKEL (reference sequence). The CDR3 region has the DNA TGTGCCAGCAGCCAAGAAACGGTGAATGAAGCTTTCTTT. Translated, it gives CASSQETVNEAFF.

This clonotype was detected a few times. J is TRBJ2-7 and V is TRBV10-3; 10 bases are shared with TRBD2. V trimming: 0 bases; J trimming: 2 bases; junction bases outside the gene matches: 4. This CDR3 comprises 16 residues. Germline V lookup: CDR1 ENHRY, CDR2 SYGVKD. The CDR3 sequence: CAISESITSGTYEQYF. The CDR3 DNA sequence: TGTGCCATCAGTGAGTCGATAACTAGCGGGACCTACGAGCAGTACTTC.

This clonotype was seen more than once but under ten times. The CDR3 is CASSLEAGGNTEAFF. Written as DNA, the CDR3 is TGCGCCAGCAGCTTGGAGGCGGGAGGGAACACTGAAGCTTTCTTT. The genes are TRBV5-1 and TRBJ1-1; no clear D. Between the trimmed V and J ends, which lost 0 bases and 1 base, there was a span of 10 bases. In germline, CDR1 is SGHRS, CDR2 YFSETQ. CDR3 length equals 15 residues.

The sample holds many counts of this clonotype. V gene TRBV7-9 combines with J gene TRBJ2-1; D unresolved. The CDR3 totals 13 residues. The germline V gene encodes CDR1 SEHNR and CDR2 FQNEAQ (reference sequence). Trimming took 5 bases from V and 9 from J, leaving 14 bases between them. The CDR3 DNA is TGTGCCAGCAGCCCCATGTCGGCCTCTGAGCAGTTCTTC. This codes for CASSPMSASEQFF.

This clonotype has more than one count but fewer than ten. In DNA, the CDR3 is TGTGCCAGCAGGGTGTCTCGGACAGGGAACACTGAAGCTTTCTTT. It codes for CASRVSRTGNTEAFF. The gene calls are TRBV6-2 or TRBV6-3 and TRBJ1-1; 7 nucleotides align to TRBD1. Germline values: CDR1 MNHEY, CDR2 SVGEGT. V lost 6 bases and J lost 1; bases outside the gene matches: 8. The CDR3 is 15 residues long.

V gene TRBV7-2 combines with J gene TRBJ2-4, with TRBD2 matching over 8 bases. Germline-derived CDR1 and CDR2 are SGHTA and FQGNSA. The CDR3 has 14 amino acids. V trimming: 3 bases; J trimming: 5 bases; junction bases outside the gene matches: 3. The CDR3 bases are TGTGCCAGCAGCTTGACTAGCGTTCAAAACATTCAGTACTTC. The encoded protein is CASSLTSVQNIQYF.

V is TRBV5-5 and J is TRBJ2-1, with TRBD2 matching 7 bases. Per germline, CDR1 SGHKS and CDR2 YYEKEE (reference sequence). The V and J ends lost 3 bases and 10 bases, in that order; junction bases with no gene match: 7. This CDR3 region has 13 residues. CDR3 sequence (DNA): TGTGCCAGCAGCTCTCGGGAGGCACGGGAGCAGTTCTTC. Amino acids: CASSSREAREQFF.

This clonotype was counted many times. The genes are TRBV9 and TRBJ2-5, with 7 bases fitting TRBD2. CDR1 and CDR2 from the germline V gene are SGDLS and YYNGEE. The CDR3 loop spans 15 amino acids. The J segment lost 2 bases and the V segment lost 0 bases, leaving 4 bases of the junction unmatched. The CDR3 reads CASSVAGGPQETQYF. The CDR3 bases are TGTGCCAGCAGCGTAGCGGGGGGTCCTCAAGAGACCCAGTACTTC.

The DNA for the CDR3 is TGCGCCAGCAGCTTTTGGGGAGGGGGTACTGGGGCCAACGTCCTGACTTTC. It encodes CASSFWGGGTGANVLTF. The chain joins TRBV5-1 to TRBJ2-6; D may be TRBD2 (7 bases). The V and J ends lost 2 bases and 2 bases respectively, with 14 bases between them. The CDR3 contains 17 residues. CDR1 is SGHRS and CDR2 is YFSETQ in the germline V gene.

This sequence joins TRBV7-9 and TRBJ1-4; D remains ambiguous. The CDR3 consists of 15 residues. CDR1 is SEHNR, CDR2 FQNEAQ, per germline (reference sequence). V was shortened by 1 base and J by 3 bases, with 9 bases between the two germline ends. This CDR3 is CASSLDGEANEKLFF. DNA for the CDR3: TGTGCCAGCAGCTTAGACGGGGAGGCTAATGAAAAACTGTTTTTT.

This clonotype was seen more than once but under ten times. V gene TRBV20-1 combines with J gene TRBJ2-5; 9 nucleotides align to TRBD2. V lost 3 bases and J lost 5; bases outside the gene matches: 22. Germline CDR1 reads DFQATT; CDR2 reads SNEGSKA (reference sequence). This CDR3 has 19 amino acids. CDR3 loop: CSASSPSGAGGAGRETQYF. The DNA for the CDR3 is TGCAGTGCTAGTTCCCCAAGTGGAGCGGGAGGAGCTGGTAGGGAGACCCAGTACTTC.